These 24 T cell receptor beta chains share one sample of origin, sequenced in a study of regulatory T cells in long-lasting Graves disease. Time point given: newly diagnosed GD, antithyroid drugs for less than 3 months. The TCR library used RNA extracted from PBMCs. CDR3-region Arm-PCR and iRepertoire HTBI primers produced the TCR beta libraries. MiXCR, applied by TCRdb to the multiplex PCR reads, yields one record per CDR3 protein. This table has about 620,000 distinct CDR3 sequences, about 16% appearing once. The same sample was also used in a study of T cells in Graves' hyperthyroidism and ophthalmopathy.

This specimen was peripheral blood mononuclear cells (PBMCs), taken at new diagnosis, from a patient treated with antithyroid drugs. These receptors all come from a woman in her twenties or thirties with Graves disease.

This clonotype was observed many times. The CDR3: CASRKSLQFSGRAALYEQYF. The DNA of the CDR3 is TGTGCCAGCAGGAAATCTTTACAATTTAGCGGGAGGGCCGCGTTGTACGAGCAGTACTTC. The chain has TRBV28 and TRBJ2-7, with 11 bases aligning to TRBD2. V lost 6 bases, J lost 4 bases, and 23 bases stayed unmatched. Germline loops: CDR1 MDHEN, CDR2 SYDVKM. The CDR3 sequence is 20 residues long.

Details on this clonotype: At one boundary the junction diverges from the germline segment, which might be a read error. This CDR3 is CATSDFREQYF. The CDR3 coding sequence is TGTGCCACCAGTGATTTCAGGGAGCAGTACTTT. The J gene is TRBJ2-7, the V gene TRBV24-1, with D tentatively TRBD1 or TRBD2 (5 bases each). Germline CDR1 is KGHDR and CDR2 is SFDVKD. The CDR3 totals 11 residues.

The V gene is TRBV6-4, the J gene TRBJ2-3, with 8 bases lining up with TRBD1. The CDR3 is 14 residues long. V trimming: 6 bases; J trimming: 2 bases; junction bases outside the gene matches: 4. CDR1 and CDR2 from the germline V gene are MRHNA and SNTAGT. In DNA form, the CDR3 reads TGTGCCAGCAGGAAACAGGGGGTCACAGATACGCAGTATTTT. Encoded protein: CASRKQGVTDTQYF.

This chain joins TRBV7-8 and TRBJ1-4; D gene uncertain. The germline V gene encodes CDR1 SGHVS and CDR2 FQNEAQ. The CDR3 sequence is 15 residues long. V was shortened by 4 bases and J by 2 bases, with 11 bases between the two germline ends. The CDR3 is CASSSPPGTNEKLFF. CDR3 coding DNA: TGTGCCAGCAGCTCCCCCCCAGGCACTAATGAAAAACTGTTTTTT.

The chain is built from TRBV4-1 and TRBJ2-1, with D unresolved. The CDR3 runs to 12 residues. The germline V gene encodes CDR1 MGHRA and CDR2 YSYEKL. V was clipped by 0 bases and J by 9 bases, with 6 bases between them. CDR3 residues: CASSQEASEQFF. DNA of the CDR3: TGCGCCAGCAGCCAAGAGGCTAGTGAGCAGTTCTTC.

The chain is built from TRBV28 and TRBJ2-5, with TRBD1 as a possible D gene (5 bases). Germline V gene data show CDR1 as MDHEN and CDR2 as SYDVKM. Trimming took off 6 bases at V and 5 bases at J, with 16 bases between the two ends. CDR3 size: 14 residues. CDR3 amino acids: CASRITGAWETQYF. The CDR3 DNA is TGTGCCAGCAGAATAACTGGGGCGTGGGAGACCCAGTACTTC.

The genes are TRBV7-2 and TRBJ2-7; D might be TRBD2 (5 bases). The CDR3 extends over 17 amino acids. The ends were cut back, 1 base at V and 9 bases at J, with 25 bases in the middle. CDR1 and CDR2 from the germline V gene are SGHTA and FQGNSA. CDR3 region: CASSLGSIAGGLKGQYF. The CDR3 region has the DNA TGTGCCAGCAGCTTAGGCTCTATAGCAGGAGGTCTTAAAGGGCAGTACTTC.

This clonotype was seen only a few times. The chain recombines TRBV11-2 with TRBJ2-4; D is possibly TRBD1 or TRBD2 (5 bases each). The CDR3 contains 17 residues. The germline gives CDR1 SGHAT, CDR2 FQNNGV. Trimming pared 1 base from V and 0 bases from J, leaving 13 bases between. The CDR3 coding sequence is TGTGCCAGCAGCTTAGTGGGTTGGGGGATAGCCAAAAACATTCAGTACTTC. Amino acid sequence: CASSLVGWGIAKNIQYF.

This clonotype was observed a few times. V and J are TRBV7-2 and TRBJ2-2, with 8 nucleotides matching TRBD2. The germline V gene has CDR1 SGHTA and CDR2 FQGNSA. This CDR3 spans 16 amino acids. V lost 5 bases and J lost 1; bases outside the gene matches: 6. CDR3 protein: CASSPNLAGNTGELFF. The CDR3 DNA reads as TGTGCCAGCAGCCCAAACCTAGCGGGGAACACCGGGGAGCTGTTTTTT.

At least ten counts were recorded for this clonotype. This chain links TRBV6-1 with TRBJ2-5; D gene ambiguous. Trimming removed 5 bases from V and 3 bases from J, with 10 bases in between. This CDR3 spans 13 amino acids. Germline V gives CDR1 MNHNS, CDR2 SASEGT. The CDR3 region has the DNA TGTGCCAGCAGTCCCCAAGAGGAAGAGACCCAGTACTTC. It yields the protein CASSPQEEETQYF.

The chain couples TRBV2 to TRBJ2-1; no definite D call. CDR1 and CDR2 (germline): SNHLY, FYNNEI. V lost 7 bases to trimming and J lost 5 bases, with 15 bases between them. The CDR3 has 14 residues. CDR3 sequence (DNA): TGTGCCAGCACCGGTGGGCGGACCAACAATGAGCAGTTCTTC. Translating gives CASTGGRTNNEQFF.

This clonotype showed up many times. The chain carries TRBV3-1 and TRBJ1-3; no definite D call. Trimming removed 1 base from V and 4 bases from J, with 5 bases in between. CDR3 length: 13 amino acids. The germline gives CDR1 LGHDT, CDR2 YNNKEL (reference sequence). The CDR3 DNA follows: TGTGCCAGCAGCCAAGTCGGCGGAAACACCATATATTTT. It encodes CASSQVGGNTIYF.

V and J are TRBV20-1 and TRBJ2-5, with a tentative D call TRBD2 (6 bases). Germline V gives CDR1 DFQATT, CDR2 SNEGSKA (reference sequence). This CDR3 is 13 amino acids long. V lost 3 bases to trimming and J lost 1 base, with 9 bases between them. The CDR3: CSASGGGQETQYF. Here the CDR3 DNA reads TGCAGTGCTAGTGGGGGAGGCCAAGAGACCCAGTACTTC.

This clonotype was observed many times. The CDR3 nucleotides are TGTGCCAGCAGCGTAGCTGGACAGACTATCGAGACCCAGTACTTC. Residues: CASSVAGQTIETQYF. The rearrangement uses TRBV9 and TRBJ2-5, with D possibly matching TRBD1 (6 bases). Trimming removed 0 bases from V and 5 bases from J, with 14 bases in between. Per germline, CDR1 SGDLS and CDR2 YYNGEE. This CDR3 region has 15 residues.

There are many counts of this clonotype. The V gene is TRBV7-9, the J gene TRBJ2-1, with D unclear. Trimming took off 1 base at V and 8 bases at J, with 3 bases between the two ends. CDR3 size: 11 residues. Germline V gene data show CDR1 as SEHNR and CDR2 as FQNEAQ (reference sequence). The CDR3, as DNA: TGTGCCAGCAGCTTAGGGGATGAGCAGTTCTTC. Translated, it gives CASSLGDEQFF.

At least ten counts were recorded for this clonotype. The chain recombines TRBV6-1 with TRBJ1-2; 9 bases match TRBD1. The CDR3 is 14 residues long. CDR1 and CDR2 (germline): MNHNS, SASEGT. The V and J ends lost 7 bases and 2 bases, in that order; junction bases with no gene match: 5. This CDR3 reads CASTRDRVNYGYTF. CDR3 in DNA: TGTGCCAGCACCCGGGACAGGGTAAACTATGGCTACACCTTC.

At least ten counts were recorded for this clonotype. The chain combines TRBV20-1 with TRBJ1-1; unclear D gene. Trimming removed 6 bases at V and 4 bases at J, with 24 bases between. CDR3 length: 16 amino acids. The V gene's germline CDR1 is DFQATT and CDR2 SNEGSKA (reference sequence). The DNA for the CDR3 is TGCAGTGCCCCGAATACGTTAAGGGTTTCCTTCACTGAAGCTTTCTTT. It specifies CSAPNTLRVSFTEAFF.

This chain joins TRBV11-2 and TRBJ1-3; no clear D gene. Germline V CDR1 and CDR2: SGHAT, FQNNGV. V lost 5 bases, J lost 6 bases, and 20 bases lay in between. The CDR3 consists of 16 residues. The CDR3: CASSIRRSGMENTIYF. CDR3 bases: TGTGCCAGCAGCATTCGACGGTCCGGGATGGAAAACACCATATATTTT.

The chain employs TRBV7-9 and TRBJ1-4; D gene unclear. Per germline, CDR1 SEHNR and CDR2 FQNEAQ (reference sequence). The CDR3 is made up of 15 amino acids. Trimming cost V 8 bases and J 6 bases, with 19 bases left between them. The CDR3 region is CASGEWARTDEKLFF. The DNA of the CDR3 is TGTGCCAGCGGAGAGTGGGCCAGGACGGATGAAAAACTGTTTTTT.

This chain joins TRBV27 and TRBJ2-2; D is ambiguous. V dropped 6 bases and J dropped 0 bases, with 11 bases sitting between them. This CDR3 contains 15 residues. CDR1 is MNHEY and CDR2 is SMNVEV in the germline V gene (reference sequence). CDR3 region: CASSIVFSNTGELFF. Here the CDR3 DNA reads TGTGCCAGCAGCATAGTTTTTTCGAACACCGGGGAGCTGTTTTTT.

The V gene is TRBV18, the J gene TRBJ2-1; D might be TRBD1 (6 bases). This CDR3 has 14 amino acids. Germline V gene sequence: CDR1 KGHSH, CDR2 LQKENI. Trimming took off 0 bases at V and 12 bases at J, with 15 bases between the two ends. CDR3 residues: CASSPPMDTGPQFF. The CDR3 region has the DNA TGTGCCAGCTCACCACCAATGGATACAGGGCCGCAGTTCTTC.

The table lists this clonotype with many counts. V gene TRBV7-9 combines with J gene TRBJ2-7, with 7 positions matching TRBD1. J lost 0 bases, V lost 3 bases, and 2 bases had no gene match. Germline-derived CDR1 and CDR2 are SEHNR and FQNEAQ (reference sequence). The CDR3 loop spans 14 amino acids. In DNA, the CDR3 is TGTGCCAGCAGCTTCACAGGGGTCTCCTACGAGCAGTACTTC. This codes for CASSFTGVSYEQYF.

This clonotype was detected many times. This sequence joins TRBV3-1 and TRBJ2-3; a weak D match, TRBD2 (6 bases). The CDR3 runs to 19 residues. From germline, CDR1 is LGHDT and CDR2 YNNKEL (reference sequence). V lost 3 bases, J lost 2 bases, and 24 bases lay in between. The CDR3 loop is CASSHLGSAGTPITDTQYF. DNA for the CDR3: TGTGCCAGCAGCCATTTAGGGTCCGCGGGGACTCCCATCACAGATACGCAGTATTTT.

Ten or more counts support this clonotype. As DNA, the CDR3 is TGTGCCAGCAGCCAAGGGACAGGGGATCAGCCCCAGCATTTT. It specifies CASSQGTGDQPQHF. The rearrangement links TRBV3-1 to TRBJ1-5; 9 nucleotides align to TRBD1. Germline lookup yields CDR1 LGHDT and CDR2 YNNKEL (reference sequence). The CDR3 is 14 amino acids. The V gene end was trimmed by 1 base and the J gene end by 5 bases; junction bases not matched to a gene: 0.